The rows below give T cell receptor beta chains drawn from one sample of a study of cytomegalovirus exposure and HLA in healthy donors. Only in-frame clones appear in the TCRdb table, and some are missing; sequencing was by immunoSEQ multiplex PCR. This repertoire shows tens of thousands of clones, 93% found once; its top ten account for 3.6%. The sequenced material came from PBMCs. The receptors here all came from a woman aged 25 to 39 in good health and CMV-seronegative. Each CDR3 is given with its conserved first and last residue. Fields, in order: V gene, J gene, CDR3 protein.

v_call: TRBV30
j_call: TRBJ2-7
cdr3_aa: CAWSVRDRGLEEQYF

v_call: TRBV19
j_call: TRBJ2-5
cdr3_aa: CASSATRRSETQYF

v_call: TRBV5-1
j_call: TRBJ2-3
cdr3_aa: CASSLAGEDTQYF

v_call: TRBV6-4
j_call: TRBJ2-7
cdr3_aa: CASSEVAGVSEQYF

v_call: TRBV9
j_call: TRBJ2-3
cdr3_aa: CASSVGGGLTDTQYF

v_call: TRBV5-1
j_call: TRBJ2-1
cdr3_aa: CASSLRVGLAGGRDEQFF

v_call: TRBV30
j_call: TRBJ2-7
cdr3_aa: CAWSLGQGANEQYF

v_call: TRBV5-1
j_call: TRBJ2-7
cdr3_aa: CASSMGQLYEQYF

v_call: TRBV5-5
j_call: TRBJ1-3
cdr3_aa: CASSPRTGVGNTIYF

v_call: TRBV27
j_call: TRBJ2-5
cdr3_aa: CASSLRGGQGPIQETQYF

v_call: TRBV6-6
j_call: TRBJ2-3
cdr3_aa: CAPGVRLAGDPDTQYF

v_call: TRBV2
j_call: TRBJ2-3
cdr3_aa: CASSDGGSAIDTQYF

v_call: TRBV4-2
j_call: TRBJ2-5
cdr3_aa: CASSPSGWTQETQYF

v_call: TRBV28
j_call: TRBJ1-1
cdr3_aa: CASSSGQGRFGRAFF